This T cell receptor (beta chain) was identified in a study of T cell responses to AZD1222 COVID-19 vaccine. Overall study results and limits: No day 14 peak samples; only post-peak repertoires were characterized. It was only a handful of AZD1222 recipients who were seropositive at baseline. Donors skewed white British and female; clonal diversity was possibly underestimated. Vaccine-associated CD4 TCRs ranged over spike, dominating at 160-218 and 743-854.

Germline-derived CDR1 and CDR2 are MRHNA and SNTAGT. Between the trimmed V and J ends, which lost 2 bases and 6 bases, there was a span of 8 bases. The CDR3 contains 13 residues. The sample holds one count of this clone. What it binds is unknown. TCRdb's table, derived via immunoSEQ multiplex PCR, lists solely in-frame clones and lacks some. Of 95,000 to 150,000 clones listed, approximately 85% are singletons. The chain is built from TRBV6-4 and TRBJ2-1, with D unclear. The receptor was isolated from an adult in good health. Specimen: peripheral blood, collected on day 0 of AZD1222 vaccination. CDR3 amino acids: CASSDRESNEQFF. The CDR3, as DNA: TGTGCCAGCAGTGACAGGGAAAGCAATGAGCAGTTCTTC.